This T cell receptor (beta chain) was sequenced during a study of cytomegalovirus exposure and HLA in healthy donors. A multiplex PCR was run with 60 Vbeta primers and 13 Jbeta primers. Generated by immunoSEQ multiplex PCR, the TCRdb table keeps only in-frame clones and is missing some. The table lists 100,000 to 150,000 clones, less than 80% of them singletons. This CDR3 has 16 residues. V gave up 0 bases and J gave up 2 bases, with 14 bases separating them. Germline CDR1 SGDLS, CDR2 YYNGEE. The sequencing sample was made of PBMCs. The V and J genes are TRBV9 and TRBJ1-1, with TRBD1 as a possible D gene (6 bases). This receptor was identified in a man aged 35 to 55 in good health and CMV-seropositive. The CDR3 spells CASSVGRGSRNTEAFF. CDR3 DNA: TGTGCCAGCAGCGTAGGCAGGGGCTCCCGTAACACTGAAGCTTTCTTT.